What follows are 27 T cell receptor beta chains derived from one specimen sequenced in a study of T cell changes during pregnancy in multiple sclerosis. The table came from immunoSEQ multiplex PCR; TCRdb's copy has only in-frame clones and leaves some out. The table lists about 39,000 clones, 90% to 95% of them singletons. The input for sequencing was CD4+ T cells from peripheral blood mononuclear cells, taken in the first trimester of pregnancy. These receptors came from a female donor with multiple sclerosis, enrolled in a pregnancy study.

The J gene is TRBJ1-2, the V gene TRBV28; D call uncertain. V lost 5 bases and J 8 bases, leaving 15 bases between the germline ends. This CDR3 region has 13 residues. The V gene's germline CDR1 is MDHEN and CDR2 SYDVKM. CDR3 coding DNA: TGTGCCAGCAGTCTACCCGCCGCTCGGGGCTACACCTTC. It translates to CASSLPAARGYTF.

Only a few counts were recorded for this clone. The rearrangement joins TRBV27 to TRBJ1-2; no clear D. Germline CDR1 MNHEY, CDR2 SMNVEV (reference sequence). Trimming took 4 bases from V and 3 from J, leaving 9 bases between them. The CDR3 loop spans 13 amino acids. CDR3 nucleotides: TGTGCCAGCAGTTCGGGGAAGCACTATGGCTACACCTTC. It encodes CASSSGKHYGYTF.

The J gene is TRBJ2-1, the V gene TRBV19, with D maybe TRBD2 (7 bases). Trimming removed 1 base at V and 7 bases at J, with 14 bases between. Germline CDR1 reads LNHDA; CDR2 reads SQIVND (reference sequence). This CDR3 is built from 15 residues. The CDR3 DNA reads TGTGCCAGTAGTATAGTGGGGGGGGGCAGGAATGAGCAGTTCTTC. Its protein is CASSIVGGGRNEQFF.

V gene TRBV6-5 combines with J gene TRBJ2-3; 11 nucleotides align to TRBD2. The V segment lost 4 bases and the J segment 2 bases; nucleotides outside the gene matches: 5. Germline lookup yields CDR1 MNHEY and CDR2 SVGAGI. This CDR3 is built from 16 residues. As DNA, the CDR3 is TGTGCCAGCAGTTCCGGACTAGCGGGCCCCACAGATACGCAGTATTTT. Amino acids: CASSSGLAGPTDTQYF.

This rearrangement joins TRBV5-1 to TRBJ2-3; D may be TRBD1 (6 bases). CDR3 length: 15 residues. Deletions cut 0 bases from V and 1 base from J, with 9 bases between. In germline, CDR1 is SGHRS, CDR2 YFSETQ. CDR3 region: CASSLEAGGTDTQYF. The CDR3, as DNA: TGCGCCAGCAGCTTGGAAGCAGGGGGCACAGATACGCAGTATTTT.

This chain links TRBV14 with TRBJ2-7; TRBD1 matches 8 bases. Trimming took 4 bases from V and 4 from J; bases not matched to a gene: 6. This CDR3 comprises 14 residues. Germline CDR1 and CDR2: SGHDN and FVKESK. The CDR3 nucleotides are TGTGCCAGCAGCCCGCGGACAGGGTGGTACGAGCAGTACTTC. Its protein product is CASSPRTGWYEQYF. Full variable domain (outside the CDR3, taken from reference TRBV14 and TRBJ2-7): EAGVTQFPSHSVIEKGQTVTLRCDPISGHDNLYWYRRVMGKEIKFLLHFVKESKQDESGMPNNRFLAERTGGTYSTLKVQPAELEDSGVYFCASSPRTGWYEQYFGPGTRLTVT.

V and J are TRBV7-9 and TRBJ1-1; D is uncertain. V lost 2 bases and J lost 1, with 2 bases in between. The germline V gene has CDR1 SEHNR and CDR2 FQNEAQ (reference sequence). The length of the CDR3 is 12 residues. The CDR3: CASSLQNTEAFF. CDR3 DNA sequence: TGTGCCAGCAGCTTACAGAACACTGAAGCTTTCTTT.

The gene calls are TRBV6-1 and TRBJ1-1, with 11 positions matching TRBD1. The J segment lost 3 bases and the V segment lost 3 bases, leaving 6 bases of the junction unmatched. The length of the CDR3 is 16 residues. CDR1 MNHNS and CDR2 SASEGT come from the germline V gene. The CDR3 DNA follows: TGTGCCAGCAGTGATCGGACAGGGGGCCTCGACACTGAAGCTTTCTTT. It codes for CASSDRTGGLDTEAFF.

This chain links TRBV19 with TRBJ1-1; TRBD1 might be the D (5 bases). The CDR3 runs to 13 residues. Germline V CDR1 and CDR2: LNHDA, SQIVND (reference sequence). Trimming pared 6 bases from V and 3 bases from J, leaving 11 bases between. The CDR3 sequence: CASRPQADTEAFF. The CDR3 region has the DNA TGTGCCAGTAGGCCACAGGCAGACACTGAAGCTTTCTTT.

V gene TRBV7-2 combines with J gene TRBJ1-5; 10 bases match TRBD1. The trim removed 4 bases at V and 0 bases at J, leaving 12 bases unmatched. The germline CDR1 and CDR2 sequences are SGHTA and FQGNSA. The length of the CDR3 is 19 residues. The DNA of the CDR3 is TGTGCCAGCAGCTCCTTAGCACCGGACAGGGGGAATAGCAATCAGCCCCAGCATTTT. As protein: CASSSLAPDRGNSNQPQHF.

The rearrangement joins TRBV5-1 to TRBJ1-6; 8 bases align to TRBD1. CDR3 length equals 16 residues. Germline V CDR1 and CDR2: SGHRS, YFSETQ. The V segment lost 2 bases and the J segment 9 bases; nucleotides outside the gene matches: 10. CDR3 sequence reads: CASSFDRGRAGSPLHF. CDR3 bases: TGCGCCAGCAGCTTCGACAGGGGACGAGCGGGTTCACCCCTCCACTTT.

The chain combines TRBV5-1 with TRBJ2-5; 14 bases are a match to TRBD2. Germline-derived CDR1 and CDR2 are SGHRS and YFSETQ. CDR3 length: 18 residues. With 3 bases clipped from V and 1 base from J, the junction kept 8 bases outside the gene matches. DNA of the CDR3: TGCGCCAGCAGCTCCGGGACTAGCGGGAGTGGGGCCCAAGAGACCCAGTACTTC. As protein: CASSSGTSGSGAQETQYF.

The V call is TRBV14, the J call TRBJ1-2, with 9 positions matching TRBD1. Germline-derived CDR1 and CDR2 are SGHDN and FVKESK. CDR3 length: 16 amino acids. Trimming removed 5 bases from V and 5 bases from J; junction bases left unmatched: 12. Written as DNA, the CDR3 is TGTGCCAGCAGCTCACTCCATCCCGGGACAGGGTATGGCTACACCTTC. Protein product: CASSSLHPGTGYGYTF.

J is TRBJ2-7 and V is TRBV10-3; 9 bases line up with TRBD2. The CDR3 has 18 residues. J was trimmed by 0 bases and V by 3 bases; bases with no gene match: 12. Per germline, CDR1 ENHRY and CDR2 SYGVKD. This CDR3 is CAISDSGGSGRISYEQYF. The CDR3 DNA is TGTGCCATCAGTGACTCGGGGGGGAGCGGGAGGATCTCCTACGAGCAGTACTTC.

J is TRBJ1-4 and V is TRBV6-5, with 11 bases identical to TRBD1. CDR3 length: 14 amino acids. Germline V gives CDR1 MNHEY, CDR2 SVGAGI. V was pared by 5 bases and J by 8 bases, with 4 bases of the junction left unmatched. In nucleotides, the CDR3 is TGTGCCAGCAGTAAGGACAGGGGGCACGAAAAACTGTTTTTT. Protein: CASSKDRGHEKLFF.

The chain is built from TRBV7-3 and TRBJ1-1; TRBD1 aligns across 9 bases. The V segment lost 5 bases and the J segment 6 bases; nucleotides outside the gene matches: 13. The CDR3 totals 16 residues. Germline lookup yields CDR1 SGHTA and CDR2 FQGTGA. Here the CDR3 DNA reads TGTGCCAGCAGCCCCGACGCGGGACAGGGAAGTTCTGAAGCTTTCTTT. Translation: CASSPDAGQGSSEAFF.

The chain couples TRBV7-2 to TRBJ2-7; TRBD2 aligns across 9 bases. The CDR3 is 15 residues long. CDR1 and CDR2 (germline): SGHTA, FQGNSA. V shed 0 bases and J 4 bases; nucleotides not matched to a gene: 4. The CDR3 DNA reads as TGTGCCAGCAGCTTAGCGGCTAGCGGGACTTACGAGCAGTACTTC. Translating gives CASSLAASGTYEQYF. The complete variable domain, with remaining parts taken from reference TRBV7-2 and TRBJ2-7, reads GAGVSQSPSNKVTEKGKDVELRCDPISGHTALYWYRQSLGQGLEFLIYFQGNSAPDKSGLPSDRFSAERTGGSVSTLTIQRTQQEDSAVYLCASSLAASGTYEQYFGPGTRLTVT.

The CDR3 nucleotides read TGTGCCAGCAGCTTAGATGACAGAACTAACTATGGCTACACCTTC. Its translation: CASSLDDRTNYGYTF. This chain joins TRBV11-2 and TRBJ1-2, with D perhaps TRBD1 (5 bases). The CDR3 covers 15 residues. From germline, CDR1 is SGHAT and CDR2 FQNNGV. V was cut by 0 bases and J by 0 bases, with 8 bases left in between.

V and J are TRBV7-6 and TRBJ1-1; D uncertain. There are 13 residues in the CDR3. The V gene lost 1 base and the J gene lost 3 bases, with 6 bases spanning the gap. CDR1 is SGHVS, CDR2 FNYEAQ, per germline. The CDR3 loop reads CASSLDYDTEAFF. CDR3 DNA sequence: TGTGCCAGCAGCTTAGATTATGACACTGAAGCTTTCTTT.

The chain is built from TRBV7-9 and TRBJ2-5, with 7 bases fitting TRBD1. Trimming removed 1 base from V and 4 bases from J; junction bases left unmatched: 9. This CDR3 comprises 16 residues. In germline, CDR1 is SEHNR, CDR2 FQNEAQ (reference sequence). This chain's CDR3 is CASSLEYGRGSETQYF. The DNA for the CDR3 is TGTGCCAGCAGCTTAGAATATGGCAGGGGGTCAGAGACCCAGTACTTC.

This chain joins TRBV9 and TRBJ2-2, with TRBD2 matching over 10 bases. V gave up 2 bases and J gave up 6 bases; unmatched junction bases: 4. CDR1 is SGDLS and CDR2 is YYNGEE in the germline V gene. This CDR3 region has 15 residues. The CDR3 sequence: CASSVGTSASGELFF. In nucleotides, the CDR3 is TGTGCCAGCAGCGTCGGGACTAGCGCATCCGGGGAGCTGTTTTTT.

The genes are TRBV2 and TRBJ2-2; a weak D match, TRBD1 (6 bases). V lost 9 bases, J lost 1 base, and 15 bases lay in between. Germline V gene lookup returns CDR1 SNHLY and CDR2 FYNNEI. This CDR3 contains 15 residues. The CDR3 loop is CARGPQGVNTGELFF. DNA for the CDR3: TGTGCCAGGGGACCACAGGGAGTGAACACCGGGGAGCTGTTTTTT.

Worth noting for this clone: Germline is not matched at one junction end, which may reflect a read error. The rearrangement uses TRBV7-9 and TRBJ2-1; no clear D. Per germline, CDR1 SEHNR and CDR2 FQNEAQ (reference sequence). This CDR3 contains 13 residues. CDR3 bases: TGTGCCAGCAGTTTAGAACTTTACAATGAGCAGTTCTTC. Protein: CASSLELYNEQFF.

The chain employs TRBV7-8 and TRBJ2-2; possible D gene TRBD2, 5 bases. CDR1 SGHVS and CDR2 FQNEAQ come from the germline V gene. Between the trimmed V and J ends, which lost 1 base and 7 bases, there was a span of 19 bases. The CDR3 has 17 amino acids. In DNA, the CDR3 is TGTGCCAGCAGCTTAGTTGGGTCGGGAAAAGTCGTCGGGGAGCTGTTTTTT. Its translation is CASSLVGSGKVVGELFF. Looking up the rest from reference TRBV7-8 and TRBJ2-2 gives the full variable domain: GAGVSQSPRYKVAKRGQDVALRCDPISGHVSLFWYQQALGQGPEFLTYFQNEAQLDKSGLPSDRFFAERPEGSVSTLKIQRTQQEDSAVYLCASSLVGSGKVVGELFFGEGSRLTVL.

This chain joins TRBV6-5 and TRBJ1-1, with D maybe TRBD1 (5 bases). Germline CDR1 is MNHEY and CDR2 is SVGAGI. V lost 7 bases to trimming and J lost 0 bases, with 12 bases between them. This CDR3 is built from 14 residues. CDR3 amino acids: CASNRGAVNTEAFF. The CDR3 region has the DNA TGTGCCAGCAACCGCGGGGCGGTGAACACTGAAGCTTTCTTT.

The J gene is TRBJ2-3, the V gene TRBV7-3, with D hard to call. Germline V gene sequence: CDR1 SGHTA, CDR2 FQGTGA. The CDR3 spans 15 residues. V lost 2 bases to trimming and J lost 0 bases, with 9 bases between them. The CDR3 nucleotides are TGTGCCAGCAGCTTATCAATAACTAGCACAGATACGCAGTATTTT. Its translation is CASSLSITSTDTQYF.

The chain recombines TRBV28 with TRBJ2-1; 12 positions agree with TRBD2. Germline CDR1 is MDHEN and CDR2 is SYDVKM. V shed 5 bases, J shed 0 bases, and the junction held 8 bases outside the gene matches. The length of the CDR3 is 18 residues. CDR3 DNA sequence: TGTGCCAGCAGTCCAGGGACTAGCGGGTTTGCCTCCTACAATGAGCAGTTCTTC. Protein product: CASSPGTSGFASYNEQFF.